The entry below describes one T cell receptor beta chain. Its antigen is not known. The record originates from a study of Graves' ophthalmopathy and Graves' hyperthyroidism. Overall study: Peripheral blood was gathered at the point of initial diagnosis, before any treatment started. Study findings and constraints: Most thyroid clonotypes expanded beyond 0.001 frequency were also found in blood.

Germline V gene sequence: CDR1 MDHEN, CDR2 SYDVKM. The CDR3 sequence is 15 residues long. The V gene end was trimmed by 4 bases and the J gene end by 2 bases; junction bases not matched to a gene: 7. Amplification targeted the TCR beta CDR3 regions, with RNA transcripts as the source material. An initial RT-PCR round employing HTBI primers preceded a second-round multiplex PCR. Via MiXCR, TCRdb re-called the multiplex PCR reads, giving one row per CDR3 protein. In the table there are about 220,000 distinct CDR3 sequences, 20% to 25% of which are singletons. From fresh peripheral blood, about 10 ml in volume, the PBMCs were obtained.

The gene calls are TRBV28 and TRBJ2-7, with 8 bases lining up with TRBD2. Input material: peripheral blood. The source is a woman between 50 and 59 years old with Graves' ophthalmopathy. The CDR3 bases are TGTGCCAGCAGTTCCATAGCGGGATTCGCCTACGAGCAGTACTTC. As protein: CASSSIAGFAYEQYF. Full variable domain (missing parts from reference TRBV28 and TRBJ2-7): DVKVTQSSRYLVKRTGEKVFLECVQDMDHENMFWYRQDPGLGLRLIYFSYDVKMKEKGDIPEGYSVSREKKERFSLILESASTNQTSMYLCASSSIAGFAYEQYFGPGTRLTVT.